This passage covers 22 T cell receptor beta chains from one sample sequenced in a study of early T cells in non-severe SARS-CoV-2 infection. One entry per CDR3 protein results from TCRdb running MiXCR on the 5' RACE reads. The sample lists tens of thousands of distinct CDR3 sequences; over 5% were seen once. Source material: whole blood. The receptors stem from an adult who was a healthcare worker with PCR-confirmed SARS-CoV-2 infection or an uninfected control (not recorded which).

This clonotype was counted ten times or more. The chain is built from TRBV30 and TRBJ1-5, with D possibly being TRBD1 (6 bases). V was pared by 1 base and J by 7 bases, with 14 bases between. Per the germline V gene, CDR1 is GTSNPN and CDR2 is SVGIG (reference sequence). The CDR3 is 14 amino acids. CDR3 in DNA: TGTGCCTGGAGTGGACAGGCAGTCCTCCAGCCCCAGCATTTT. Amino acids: CAWSGQAVLQPQHF.

The CDR3 reads CASRGPNTEAFF. Written as DNA, the CDR3 is TGTGCCAGCAGGGGCCCAAACACTGAAGCTTTCTTT. V and J are TRBV28 and TRBJ1-1; D is unclear. This CDR3 has 12 residues. Germline CDR1 MDHEN, CDR2 SYDVKM. Trimming shortened V by 6 bases and J by 2 bases, and 7 bases separated the two germline ends. Based on the CDR3 plus reference TRBV28 and TRBJ1-1, the full variable domain is DVKVTQSSRYLVKRTGEKVFLECVQDMDHENMFWYRQDPGLGLRLIYFSYDVKMKEKGDIPEGYSVSREKKERFSLILESASTNQTSMYLCASRGPNTEAFFGQGTRLTVV.

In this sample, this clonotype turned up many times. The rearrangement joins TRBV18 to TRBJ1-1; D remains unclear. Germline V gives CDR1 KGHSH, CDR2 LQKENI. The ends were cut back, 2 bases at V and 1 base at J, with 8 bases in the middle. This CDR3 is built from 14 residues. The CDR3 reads CASSPTATNTEAFF. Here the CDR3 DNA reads TGTGCCAGCTCACCAACGGCGACGAACACTGAAGCTTTCTTT. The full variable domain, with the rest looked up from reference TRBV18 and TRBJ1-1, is NAGVMQNPRHLVRRRGQEARLRCSPMKGHSHVYWYRQLPEEGLKFMVYLQKENIIDESGMPKERFSAEFPKEGPSILRIQQVVRGDSAAYFCASSPTATNTEAFFGQGTRLTVV.

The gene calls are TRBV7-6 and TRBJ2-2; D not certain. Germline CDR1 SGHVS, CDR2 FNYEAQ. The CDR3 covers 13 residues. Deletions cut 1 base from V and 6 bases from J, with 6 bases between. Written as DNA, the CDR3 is TGTGCCAGCAGCTTAGGATCCCCCGGGGAGCTGTTTTTT. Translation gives CASSLGSPGELFF. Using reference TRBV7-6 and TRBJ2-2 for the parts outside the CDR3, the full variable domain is GAGVSQSPRYKVTKRGQDVALRCDPISGHVSLYWYRQALGQGPEFLTYFNYEAQQDKSGLPNDRFSAERPEGSISTLTIQRTEQRDSAMYRCASSLGSPGELFFGEGSRLTVL.

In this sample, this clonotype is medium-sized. This CDR3 reads CASSFMGYSNQPQHF. For the CDR3, the DNA is TGTGCCAGCAGTTTTATGGGTTATAGCAATCAGCCCCAGCATTTT. This chain connects TRBV28 to TRBJ1-5; D gene unclear. The CDR3 length is 15 residues. Germline V lookup: CDR1 MDHEN, CDR2 SYDVKM. Deletions cut 3 bases from V and 0 bases from J, with 9 bases between.

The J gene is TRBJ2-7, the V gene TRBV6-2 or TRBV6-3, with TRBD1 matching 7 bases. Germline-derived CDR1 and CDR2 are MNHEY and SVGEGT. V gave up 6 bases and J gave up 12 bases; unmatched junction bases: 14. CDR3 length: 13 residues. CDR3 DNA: TGTGCCAGCAGGACGTCGGACAGGATTGGTGTGTACTTC. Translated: CASRTSDRIGVYF.

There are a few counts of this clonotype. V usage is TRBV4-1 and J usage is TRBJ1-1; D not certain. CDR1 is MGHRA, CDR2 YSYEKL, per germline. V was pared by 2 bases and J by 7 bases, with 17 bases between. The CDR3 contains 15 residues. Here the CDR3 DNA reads TGCGCCAGCAGCCAACCCGGCTGGGGAGGGAATGAAGCTTTCTTT. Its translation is CASSQPGWGGNEAFF.

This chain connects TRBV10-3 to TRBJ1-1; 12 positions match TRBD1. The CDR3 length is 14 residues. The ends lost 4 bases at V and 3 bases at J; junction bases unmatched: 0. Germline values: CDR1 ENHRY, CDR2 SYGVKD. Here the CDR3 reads CAISGDRGHTEAFF. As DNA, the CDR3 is TGTGCCATCAGTGGGGACAGGGGGCACACTGAAGCTTTCTTT.

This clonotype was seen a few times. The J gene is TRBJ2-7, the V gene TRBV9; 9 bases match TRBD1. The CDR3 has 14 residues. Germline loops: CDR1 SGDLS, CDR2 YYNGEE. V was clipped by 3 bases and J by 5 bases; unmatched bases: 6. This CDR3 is CASSEGTGLHEQYF. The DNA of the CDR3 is TGTGCCAGCAGCGAGGGGACAGGGCTACACGAGCAGTACTTC.

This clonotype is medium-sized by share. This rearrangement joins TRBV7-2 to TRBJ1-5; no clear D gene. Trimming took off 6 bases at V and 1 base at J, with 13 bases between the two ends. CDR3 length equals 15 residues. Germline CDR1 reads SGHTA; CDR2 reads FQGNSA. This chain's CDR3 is CASRLTPSSNQPQHF. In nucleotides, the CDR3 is TGTGCCAGCAGGTTGACTCCGTCGAGCAATCAGCCCCAGCATTTT.

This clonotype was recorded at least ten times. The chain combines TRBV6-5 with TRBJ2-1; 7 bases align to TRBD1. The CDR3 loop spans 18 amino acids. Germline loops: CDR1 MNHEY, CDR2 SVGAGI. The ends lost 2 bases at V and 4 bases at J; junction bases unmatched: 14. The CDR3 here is CASSYASRTGGRYNEQFF. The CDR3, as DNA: TGTGCCAGCAGTTACGCAAGCCGGACAGGAGGAAGATACAATGAGCAGTTCTTC.

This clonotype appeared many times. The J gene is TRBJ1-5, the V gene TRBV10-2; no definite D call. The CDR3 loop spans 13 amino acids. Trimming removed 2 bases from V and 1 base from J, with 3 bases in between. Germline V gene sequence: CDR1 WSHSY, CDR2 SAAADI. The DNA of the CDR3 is TGCGCCAGCAGTGAGGGGAGCAATCAGCCCCAGCATTTT. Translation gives CASSEGSNQPQHF.

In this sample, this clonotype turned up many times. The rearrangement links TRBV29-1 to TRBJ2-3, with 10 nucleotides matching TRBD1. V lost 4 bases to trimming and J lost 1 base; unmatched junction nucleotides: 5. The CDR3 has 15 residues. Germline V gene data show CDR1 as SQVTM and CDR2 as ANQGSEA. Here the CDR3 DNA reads TGCAGCGTTGCGAAGGGGACAGGGGGCACAGATACGCAGTATTTT. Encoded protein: CSVAKGTGGTDTQYF.

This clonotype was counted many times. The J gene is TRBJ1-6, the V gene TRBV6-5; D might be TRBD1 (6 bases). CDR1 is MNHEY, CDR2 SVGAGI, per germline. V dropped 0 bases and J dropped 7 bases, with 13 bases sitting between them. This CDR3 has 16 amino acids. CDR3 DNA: TGTGCCAGCAGTTACTCGGGGGGGCTGAGCAATTCACCCCTCCACTTT. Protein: CASSYSGGLSNSPLHF.

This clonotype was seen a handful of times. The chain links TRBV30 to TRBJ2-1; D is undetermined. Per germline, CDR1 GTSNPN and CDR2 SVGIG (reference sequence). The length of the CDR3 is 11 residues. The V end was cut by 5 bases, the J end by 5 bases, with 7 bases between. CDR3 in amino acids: CAWSENNEQFF. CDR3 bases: TGTGCCTGGTCTGAGAACAATGAGCAGTTCTTC.

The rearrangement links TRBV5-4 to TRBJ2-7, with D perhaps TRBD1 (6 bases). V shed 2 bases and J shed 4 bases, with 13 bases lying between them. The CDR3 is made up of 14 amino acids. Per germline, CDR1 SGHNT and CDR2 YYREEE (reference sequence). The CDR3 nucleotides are TGTGCCAGCAGCTTACTCGGACAGAGATACGAGCAGTACTTC. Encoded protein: CASSLLGQRYEQYF.

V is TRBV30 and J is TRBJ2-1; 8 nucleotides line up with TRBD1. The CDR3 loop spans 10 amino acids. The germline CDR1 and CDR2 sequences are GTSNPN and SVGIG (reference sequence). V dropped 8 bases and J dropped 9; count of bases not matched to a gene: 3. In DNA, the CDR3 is TGTGCCGGACAGGGACTTGAGCAGTTCTTC. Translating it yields CAGQGLEQFF.

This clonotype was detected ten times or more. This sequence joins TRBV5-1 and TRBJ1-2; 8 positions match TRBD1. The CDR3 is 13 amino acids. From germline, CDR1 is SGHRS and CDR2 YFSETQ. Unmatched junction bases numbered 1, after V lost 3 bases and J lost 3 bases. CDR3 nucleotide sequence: TGCGCCAGCAGCTCGGGACAGGACTATGGCTACACCTTC. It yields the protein CASSSGQDYGYTF. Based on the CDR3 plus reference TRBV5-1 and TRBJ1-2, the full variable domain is KAGVTQTPRYLIKTRGQQVTLSCSPISGHRSVSWYQQTPGQGLQFLFEYFSETQRNKGNFPGRFSGRQFSNSRSEMNVSTLELGDSALYLCASSSGQDYGYTFGSGTRLTVV.

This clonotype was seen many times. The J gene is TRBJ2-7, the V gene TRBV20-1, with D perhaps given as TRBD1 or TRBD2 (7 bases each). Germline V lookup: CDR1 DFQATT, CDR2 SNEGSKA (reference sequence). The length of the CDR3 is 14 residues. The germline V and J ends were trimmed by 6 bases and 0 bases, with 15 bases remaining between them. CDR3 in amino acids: CSATQGGDSYEQYF. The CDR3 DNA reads TGCAGTGCAACTCAGGGGGGGGACTCCTACGAGCAGTACTTC.

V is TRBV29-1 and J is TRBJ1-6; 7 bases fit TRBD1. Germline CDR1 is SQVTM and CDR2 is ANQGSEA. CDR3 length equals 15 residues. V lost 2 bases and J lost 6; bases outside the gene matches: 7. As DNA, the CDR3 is TGCAGCGTTGAAAACCCAGGGGGGTGTAATTCACCCCTCCACTTT. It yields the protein CSVENPGGCNSPLHF.

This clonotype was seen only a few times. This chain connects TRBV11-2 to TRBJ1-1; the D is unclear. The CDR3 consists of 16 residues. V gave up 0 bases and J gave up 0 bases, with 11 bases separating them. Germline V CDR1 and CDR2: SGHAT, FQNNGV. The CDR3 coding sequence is TGTGCCAGCAGCTTAGAAGCCAGATTCATGAACACTGAAGCTTTCTTT. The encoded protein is CASSLEARFMNTEAFF.

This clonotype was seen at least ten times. The chain's CDR3 is CASSEAPVSYEQYF. The CDR3 nucleotides read TGTGCCAGCAGTGAAGCGCCAGTATCCTACGAGCAGTACTTC. J is TRBJ2-7 and V is TRBV2; D uncertain. This CDR3 has 14 residues. The V gene's germline CDR1 is SNHLY and CDR2 FYNNEI. V shed 0 bases and J shed 1 base, with 7 bases lying between them.